The rows below give T cell receptor beta chains drawn from one sample of a study of T-cell reconstitution after alpha-beta-depleted transplantation in children. TCRdb recomputed calls from the PCR reads with MiXCR, one row per CDR3 protein. The sample records about 600,000 distinct CDR3 sequences, roughly a tenth being singletons. Sequencing used PBMCs from the stem cell graft donor, obtained from the stem cell graft. Receptors originate from a human donor who donated a stem cell graft to a child with acute myeloid leukemia. Each CDR3 is given with its conserved first and last residue. The D gene is left open where the match is weak. Only part of the rows carry a size: once, few, many, or a class if the clone is expanded.

TGCAGTGCTACGGACAGACATAAACGCTACGAGCAGTACTTC	CSATDRHKRYEQYF	.	TRBV20-1	.	TRBJ2-7
TGTGCCAGCAGTTACGGAGGGCCGGCGAACTACGAGCAGTACTTC	CASSYGGPANYEQYF	many	TRBV6-5	.	TRBJ2-7
TGTGCCAGCAGCGTAAGCACCCACCGGGACAGGGGATTTAGTGAGCAGTTCTTC	CASSVSTHRDRGFSEQFF	few	TRBV9	TRBD1	TRBJ2-1
TGTGCCAGTGAAGTTCTAGGCTCCGAGACCCAGTACTTC	CASEVLGSETQYF	many	TRBV7-2	.	TRBJ2-5
TGTGCCAGCAGCAATCGAGGCTCCTACAATGAGCAGTTCTTC	CASSNRGSYNEQFF	.	TRBV21-1	.	TRBJ2-1
TGTGCCAGCAGCGAAAAGGGCGCCCAGCCCCAGCATTTT	CASSEKGAQPQHF	.	TRBV7-2	.	TRBJ1-5
TGTGCCAGCAGGGCAGCGTCCTACAATGAGCAGTTCTTC	CASRAASYNEQFF	few	TRBV2	.	TRBJ2-1
TGTGCCAGCAGCCAAGATCCCCTTGGGGGGCCCTTCTACAATGAGCAGTTCTTC	CASSQDPLGGPFYNEQFF	many	TRBV4-2	.	TRBJ2-1
TGTGCCAGCTTATCCGGGACGGGATATGGGTTTGGCTACACCTTC	CASLSGTGYGFGYTF	.	TRBV18	.	TRBJ1-2
TGTGCCAGCAGTGGTCCGGGACGGACAGGACTAGCGGGGTCTCGGGGGAGCACAGATACGCAGTATTTT	CASSGPGRTGLAGSRGSTDTQYF	few	TRBV2	TRBD2	TRBJ2-3
TGCAGTGCTAGTGTTCTAGCGCCCGACACAGATACGCAGTATTTT	CSASVLAPDTDTQYF	many	TRBV20-1	.	TRBJ2-3
TGTGCTAGCAGCTCGTTGGGGGAGACCCAGTACTTC	CASSSLGETQYF	many	TRBV12-3/TRBV12-4	.	TRBJ2-5
TGTGCCATCAGCCTGGGGGACAATGAGCAGTTCTTC	CAISLGDNEQFF	many	TRBV10-3	.	TRBJ2-1
TGTGCCAGCTCACCAAATGGTTTCGGGGGAACCGGGGAGCTGTTTTTT	CASSPNGFGGTGELFF	.	TRBV18	.	TRBJ2-2
TGTACCTGCAGTTTATTCGAGACCCAGTACTTC	CTCSLFETQYF	once	TRBV12-3/TRBV12-4	.	TRBJ2-5